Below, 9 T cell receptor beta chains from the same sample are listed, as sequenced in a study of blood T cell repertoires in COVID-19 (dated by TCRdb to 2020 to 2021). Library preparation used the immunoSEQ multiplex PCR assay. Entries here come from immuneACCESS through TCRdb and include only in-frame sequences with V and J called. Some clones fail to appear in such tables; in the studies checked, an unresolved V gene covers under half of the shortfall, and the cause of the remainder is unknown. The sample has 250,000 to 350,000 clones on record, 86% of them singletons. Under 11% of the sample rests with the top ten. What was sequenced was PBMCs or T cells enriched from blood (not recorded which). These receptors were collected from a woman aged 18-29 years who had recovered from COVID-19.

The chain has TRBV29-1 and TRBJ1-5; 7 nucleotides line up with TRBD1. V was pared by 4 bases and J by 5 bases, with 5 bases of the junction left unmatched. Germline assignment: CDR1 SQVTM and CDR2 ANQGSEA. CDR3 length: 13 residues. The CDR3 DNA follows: TGCAGCGTTGGACAGGGCCCAGATCAGCCCCAGCATTTT. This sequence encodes CSVGQGPDQPQHF. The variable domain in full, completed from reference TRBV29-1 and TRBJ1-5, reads SAVISQKPSRDICQRGTSLTIQCQVDSQVTMMFWYRQQPGQSLTLIATANQGSEATYESGFVIDKFPISRPNLTFSTLTVSNMSPEDSSIYLCSVGQGPDQPQHFGDGTRLSIL.

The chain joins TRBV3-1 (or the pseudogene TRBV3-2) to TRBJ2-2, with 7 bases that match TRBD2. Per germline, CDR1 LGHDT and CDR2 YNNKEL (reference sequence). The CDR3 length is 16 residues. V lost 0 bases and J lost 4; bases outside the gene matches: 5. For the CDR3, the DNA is TGTGCCAGCAGCCAAGATGCGGGAGTGGGCACCGGGGAGCTGTTTTTT. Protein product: CASSQDAGVGTGELFF.

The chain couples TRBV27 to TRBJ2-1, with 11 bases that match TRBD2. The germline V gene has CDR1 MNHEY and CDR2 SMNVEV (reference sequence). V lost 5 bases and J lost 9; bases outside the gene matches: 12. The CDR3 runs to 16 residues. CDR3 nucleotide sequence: TGTGCCAGCAGTCCCACCACTAGCGGGGGAAGGACTGAGCAGTTCTTC. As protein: CASSPTTSGGRTEQFF.

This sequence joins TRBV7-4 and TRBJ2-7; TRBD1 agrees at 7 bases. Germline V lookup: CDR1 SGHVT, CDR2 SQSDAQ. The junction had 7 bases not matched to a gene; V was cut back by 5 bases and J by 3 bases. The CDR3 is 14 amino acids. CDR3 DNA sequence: TGTGCCAGCAGCCGTAAGAGACAGGGCTACGAGCAGTACTTC. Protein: CASSRKRQGYEQYF. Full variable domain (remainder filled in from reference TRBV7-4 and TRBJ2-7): GAGVSQSPRYKVAKRGRDVALRCDSISGHVTLYWYRQTLGQGSEVLTYSQSDAQRDKSGRPSGRFSAERPERSVSTLKIQRTEQGDSAVYLCASSRKRQGYEQYFGPGTRLTVT.

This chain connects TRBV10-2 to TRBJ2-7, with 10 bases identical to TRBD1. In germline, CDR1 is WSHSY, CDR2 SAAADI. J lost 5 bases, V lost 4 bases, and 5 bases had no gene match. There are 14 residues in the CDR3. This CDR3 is CASSGGDRGNEQYF. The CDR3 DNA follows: TGCGCCAGCAGTGGGGGGGACAGGGGAAACGAGCAGTACTTC.

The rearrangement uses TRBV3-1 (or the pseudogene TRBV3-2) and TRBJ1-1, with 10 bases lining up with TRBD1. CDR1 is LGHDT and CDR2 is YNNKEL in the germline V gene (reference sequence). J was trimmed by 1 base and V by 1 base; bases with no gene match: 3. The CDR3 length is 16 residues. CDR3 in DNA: TGTGCCAGCAGCCAAGGCTGGGACAGGGGGAACACTGAAGCTTTCTTT. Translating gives CASSQGWDRGNTEAFF.

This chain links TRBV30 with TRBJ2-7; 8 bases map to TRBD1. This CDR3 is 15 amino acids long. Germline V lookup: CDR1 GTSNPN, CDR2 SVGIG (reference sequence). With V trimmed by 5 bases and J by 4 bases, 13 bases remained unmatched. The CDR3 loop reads CAWEVPGQGVYEQYF. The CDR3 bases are TGTGCCTGGGAGGTTCCAGGACAGGGAGTTTACGAGCAGTACTTC.

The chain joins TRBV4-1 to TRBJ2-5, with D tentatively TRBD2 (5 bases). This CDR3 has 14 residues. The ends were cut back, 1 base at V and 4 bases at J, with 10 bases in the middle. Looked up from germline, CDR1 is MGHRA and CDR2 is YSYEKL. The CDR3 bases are TGCGCCAGCAGCCAAGGAGGGAATCGAGAGACCCAGTACTTC. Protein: CASSQGGNRETQYF.

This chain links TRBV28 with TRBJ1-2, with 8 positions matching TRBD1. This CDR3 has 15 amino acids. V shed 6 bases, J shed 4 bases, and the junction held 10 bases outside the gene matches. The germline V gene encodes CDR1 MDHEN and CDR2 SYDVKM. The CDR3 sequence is CASSPLTGEIYGYTF. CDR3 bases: TGTGCCAGCAGCCCCTTGACAGGGGAAATCTATGGCTACACCTTC.